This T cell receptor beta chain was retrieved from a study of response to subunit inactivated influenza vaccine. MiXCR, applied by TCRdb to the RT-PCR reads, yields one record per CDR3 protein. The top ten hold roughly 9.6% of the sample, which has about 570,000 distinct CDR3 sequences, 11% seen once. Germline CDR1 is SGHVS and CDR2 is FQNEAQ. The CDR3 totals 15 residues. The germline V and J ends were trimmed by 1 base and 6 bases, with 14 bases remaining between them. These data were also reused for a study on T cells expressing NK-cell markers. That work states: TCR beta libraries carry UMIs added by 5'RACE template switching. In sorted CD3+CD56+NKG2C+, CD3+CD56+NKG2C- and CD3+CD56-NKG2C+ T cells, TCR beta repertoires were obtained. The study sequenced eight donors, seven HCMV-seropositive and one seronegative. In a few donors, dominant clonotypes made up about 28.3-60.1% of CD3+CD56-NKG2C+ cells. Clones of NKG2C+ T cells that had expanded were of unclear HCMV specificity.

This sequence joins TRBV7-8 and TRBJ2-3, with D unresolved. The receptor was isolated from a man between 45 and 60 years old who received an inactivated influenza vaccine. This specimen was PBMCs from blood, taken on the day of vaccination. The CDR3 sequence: CASSLVGISGDTQYF. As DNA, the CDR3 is TGTGCCAGCAGCTTAGTTGGGATCTCCGGCGATACGCAGTATTTT.